Below, 27 T cell receptor beta chains from the same sample are listed, as sequenced in a study of blood T cell repertoires in COVID-19. Assay used: immunoSEQ multiplex PCR; TCRdb lists only in-frame clones, some missing. The sample records about 72,000 clones, 82% being singletons. The specimen sequenced was peripheral blood. The source is a human donor in a cohort sampled during active COVID-19.

The chain employs TRBV11-2 and TRBJ2-5; 9 positions agree with TRBD2. The CDR3 is 16 amino acids. Germline CDR1 reads SGHAT; CDR2 reads FQNNGV. The V gene end was trimmed by 6 bases and the J gene end by 5 bases; junction bases not matched to a gene: 13. CDR3 DNA sequence: TGTGCCAGCAGTAGACTTAGCGGGGGAAGGAGGGAGACCCAGTACTTC. Translating it yields CASSRLSGGRRETQYF.

The rearrangement uses TRBV7-9 and TRBJ1-2, with TRBD1 matching over 7 bases. J lost 4 bases, V lost 5 bases, and 7 bases had no gene match. Germline CDR1 is SEHNR and CDR2 is FQNEAQ (reference sequence). The CDR3 is made up of 14 amino acids. CDR3 sequence (DNA): TGTGCCAGCAGCCAAAGGGACAGACCCTATGGCTACACCTTC. Encoded protein: CASSQRDRPYGYTF.

The rearrangement joins TRBV5-1 to TRBJ1-2; 10 positions agree with TRBD1. The ends lost 1 base at V and 6 bases at J; junction bases unmatched: 9. This CDR3 is built from 16 residues. The germline V gene has CDR1 SGHRS and CDR2 YFSETQ. The CDR3 is CASSLPTGGADNGYTF. As DNA, the CDR3 is TGCGCCAGCAGCTTGCCGACAGGGGGCGCGGATAATGGCTACACCTTC.

CDR3 sequence: CASSPTIGNTEAFF. The CDR3, as DNA: TGTGCCAGCAGCCCAACTATAGGGAACACTGAAGCTTTCTTT. The V and J genes are TRBV7-9 and TRBJ1-1; D is unresolved. This CDR3 is 14 amino acids long. V was trimmed by 5 bases and J by 1 base, leaving 11 bases between them. Germline V gives CDR1 SEHNR, CDR2 FQNEAQ (reference sequence).

This chain connects TRBV15 to TRBJ2-2; TRBD2 matches at 9 bases. V lost 5 bases, J lost 0 bases, and 7 bases stayed unmatched. The CDR3 spans 17 residues. Germline V lookup: CDR1 LNHNV, CDR2 YYDKDF (reference sequence). CDR3 sequence: CATSARAGGPNTGELFF. The CDR3 bases are TGTGCCACCAGCGCTAGAGCGGGGGGCCCGAACACCGGGGAGCTGTTTTTT.

This chain links TRBV7-2 with TRBJ1-2; 12 positions agree with TRBD1. Germline CDR1 is SGHTA and CDR2 is FQGNSA. CDR3 length: 16 residues. V gave up 5 bases and J gave up 7 bases; unmatched junction bases: 11. The CDR3: CASSLGQGASWGGYTF. The CDR3 DNA sequence: TGTGCCAGCAGCCTGGGACAGGGGGCGTCGTGGGGTGGCTACACCTTC.

This chain links TRBV7-9 with TRBJ1-1, with TRBD1 as a possible D gene (5 bases). Trimming shortened V by 1 base and J by 1 base, and 7 bases separated the two germline ends. Germline V gives CDR1 SEHNR, CDR2 FQNEAQ (reference sequence). The CDR3 sequence is 14 residues long. CDR3 coding DNA: TGTGCCAGCAGCTTAGGGGGCGGGAACACTGAAGCTTTCTTT. It specifies CASSLGGGNTEAFF. Supplemented by reference TRBV7-9 and TRBJ1-1, the full variable domain reads DTGVSQNPRHKITKRGQNVTFRCDPISEHNRLYWYRQTLGQGPEFLTYFQNEAQLEKSRLLSDRFSAERPKGSFSTLEIQRTEQGDSAMYLCASSLGGGNTEAFFGQGTRLTVV.

This clone has a single count. The CDR3 nucleotides are TGTGCCAGCAGCGGATGGGACAGGGCAGGCAACACCGGGGAGCTGTTTTTT. It encodes CASSGWDRAGNTGELFF. The gene calls are TRBV9 and TRBJ2-2, with 9 bases that match TRBD1. V was clipped by 3 bases and J by 2 bases; unmatched bases: 8. This CDR3 has 17 residues. Germline assignment: CDR1 SGDLS and CDR2 YYNGEE.

This chain links TRBV9 with TRBJ1-1; D unresolved. Germline CDR1 reads SGDLS; CDR2 reads YYNGEE. Trimming pared 2 bases from V and 1 base from J, leaving 12 bases between. The CDR3 loop spans 15 amino acids. The CDR3 bases are TGTGCCAGCAGCGTCCGCGCCGCCCCGAACACTGAAGCTTTCTTT. This codes for CASSVRAAPNTEAFF.

Only a few counts were recorded for this clone. The V gene is TRBV5-1, the J gene TRBJ1-1, with unresolved D. The CDR3 consists of 14 residues. Germline V CDR1 and CDR2: SGHRS, YFSETQ. Trimming stripped 0 bases from V and 0 bases from J, with 6 bases between. The CDR3 here is CASSLGAMNTEAFF. For the CDR3, the DNA is TGCGCCAGCAGCTTGGGGGCGATGAACACTGAAGCTTTCTTT.

This chain uses TRBV6-5 with TRBJ2-7; tentatively, D is TRBD1 (5 bases). From germline, CDR1 is MNHEY and CDR2 SVGAGI. With 6 bases removed from V and 6 bases from J, the gap between germline ends came to 12 bases. CDR3 size: 12 residues. The CDR3: CASRDPGIEQYF. As DNA, the CDR3 is TGTGCCAGCAGGGATCCAGGGATCGAGCAGTACTTC.

This chain joins TRBV4-1 and TRBJ1-2; D is ambiguous. Trimming cost V 1 base and J 5 bases, with 17 bases left between them. The CDR3 is 16 amino acids. The germline CDR1 and CDR2 sequences are MGHRA and YSYEKL. DNA for the CDR3: TGCGCCAGCAGCCAAGGTTGGGCTGGATCACGGTATGGCTACACCTTC. Protein: CASSQGWAGSRYGYTF.

J is TRBJ2-1 and V is TRBV6-5; D is unclear. Between the trimmed V and J ends, which lost 6 bases and 5 bases, there was a span of 11 bases. CDR3 length equals 13 residues. The germline V gene has CDR1 MNHEY and CDR2 SVGAGI. The CDR3 coding sequence is TGTGCCAGCAGCCGAACATCCGACAATGAGCAGTTCTTC. Translated: CASSRTSDNEQFF.

This chain joins TRBV4-3 and TRBJ1-4; perhaps TRBD1 as D (6 bases). Per germline, CDR1 LGHNA and CDR2 YSLEER. The CDR3 is 15 amino acids. Trimming left V 0 bases short and J 8 bases short, with 13 bases between. The CDR3, as DNA: TGCGCCAGCAGCCAAGATCCAGGGGCGAACGAAAAACTGTTTTTT. Its translation is CASSQDPGANEKLFF.

The genes are TRBV2 and TRBJ2-5; D is possibly TRBD2 (6 bases). Trimming cost V 4 bases and J 2 bases, with 17 bases left between them. The CDR3 spans 16 residues. Germline CDR1 is SNHLY and CDR2 is FYNNEI. The CDR3 spells CASSALPRGRQETQYF. The CDR3 DNA follows: TGTGCCAGCAGTGCCCTCCCTCGGGGGAGGCAAGAGACCCAGTACTTC.

This clone was detected only a few times. The chain carries TRBV29-1 and TRBJ1-1; 9 positions agree with TRBD1. CDR3 size: 13 residues. Trimming removed 6 bases from V and 4 bases from J; junction bases left unmatched: 6. CDR1 and CDR2 (germline): SQVTM, ANQGSEA. The CDR3 sequence is CSVGQGGGTEAFF. The CDR3 bases are TGCAGCGTGGGACAGGGCGGTGGCACTGAAGCTTTCTTT.

This clone was seen a few times. The chain is built from TRBV19 and TRBJ1-1, with TRBD1 matching over 11 bases. The junction had 11 bases not matched to a gene; V was cut back by 1 base and J by 1 base. The CDR3 sequence is 19 residues long. Germline V gene lookup returns CDR1 LNHDA and CDR2 SQIVND (reference sequence). CDR3 sequence (DNA): TGTGCCAGTAGTATAGGTCGGACAGGGGGCTTCGGTGGGAACACTGAAGCTTTCTTT. Translated, it gives CASSIGRTGGFGGNTEAFF.

This sequence joins TRBV7-9 and TRBJ1-5; 8 nucleotides align to TRBD1. The CDR3 runs 14 residues. Germline loops: CDR1 SEHNR, CDR2 FQNEAQ (reference sequence). V lost 3 bases to trimming and J lost 3 bases; unmatched junction nucleotides: 1. In nucleotides, the CDR3 is TGTGCCAGCAGCTTGACAGGGGCCAATCAGCCCCAGCATTTT. It is translated as CASSLTGANQPQHF.

The J gene is TRBJ2-4, the V gene TRBV13; 15 positions match TRBD2. Trimming cost V 5 bases and J 8 bases; bases outside gene matches: 7. Germline V gene lookup returns CDR1 PRHDT and CDR2 FYEKMQ (reference sequence). The CDR3 has 16 amino acids. The CDR3, as DNA: TGTGCCAGCAGCGCGGGACTAGCGGGGGGCGGGGACATTCAGTACTTC. This gives the protein CASSAGLAGGGDIQYF.

On this clone itself: A junction end diverges from the germline sequence, so it may reflect a read error. This chain joins TRBV12-3 or TRBV12-4 and TRBJ2-7; a possible D gene is TRBD2 (7 bases). The CDR3 length is 12 residues. The CDR3 here is CASSLLRGGANF. The CDR3 DNA reads as TGTGCCAGCAGTTTACTCAGGGGAGGGGCTAACTTC.

This chain uses TRBV29-1 with TRBJ1-1; tentatively, D is TRBD1 (6 bases). CDR1 SQVTM and CDR2 ANQGSEA come from the germline V gene. There are 13 residues in the CDR3. Deletions cut 4 bases from V and 4 bases from J, with 13 bases between. This CDR3 is CSVGGQSGTEAFF. For the CDR3, the DNA is TGCAGCGTTGGGGGACAATCAGGCACTGAAGCTTTCTTT.

The rearrangement links TRBV7-6 to TRBJ2-1; D may be TRBD2 (7 bases). V was pared by 2 bases and J by 10 bases, with 18 bases between. The CDR3 totals 15 residues. Per the germline V gene, CDR1 is SGHVS and CDR2 is FNYEAQ. This CDR3 is CASSLIGGGPTEQFF. The CDR3 region has the DNA TGTGCCAGCAGCTTAATTGGCGGGGGCCCTACAGAGCAGTTCTTC.

V is TRBV6-5 and J is TRBJ2-3; 9 bases agree with TRBD2. V lost 4 bases, J lost 1 base, and 6 bases stayed unmatched. Germline V gene sequence: CDR1 MNHEY, CDR2 SVGAGI. The CDR3 sequence is 16 residues long. The CDR3 coding sequence is TGTGCCAGCAGTTTAAGCGGGGGGACTCGCACAGATACGCAGTATTTT. Its translation: CASSLSGGTRTDTQYF.

The V call is TRBV2, the J call TRBJ2-7; no firm D call. This CDR3 comprises 14 residues. The germline CDR1 and CDR2 sequences are SNHLY and FYNNEI. With 5 bases removed from V and 6 bases from J, the gap between germline ends came to 17 bases. The CDR3 here is CASSIGSRVAEQYF. CDR3 nucleotides: TGTGCCAGCAGTATCGGTTCTCGGGTCGCCGAGCAGTACTTC.

The chain links TRBV5-1 to TRBJ2-7; 7 nucleotides align to TRBD2. The CDR3 loop spans 15 amino acids. V gave up 1 base and J gave up 6 bases; unmatched junction bases: 10. Germline V lookup: CDR1 SGHRS, CDR2 YFSETQ. Here the CDR3 reads CASSLRRGSRFEQYF. The CDR3 nucleotides read TGCGCCAGCAGCTTGCGGCGGGGGTCCCGGTTCGAGCAGTACTTC.

The chain employs TRBV7-9 and TRBJ2-6; no firm D call. The CDR3 has 15 residues. Trimming pared 0 bases from V and 5 bases from J, leaving 8 bases between. Germline V gives CDR1 SEHNR, CDR2 FQNEAQ (reference sequence). In nucleotides, the CDR3 is TGTGCCAGCAGCTTAGCGGTCGCGTGGGCCAACGTCCTGACTTTC. Translated: CASSLAVAWANVLTF.

Here the CDR3 reads CASAPYEATQPQHF. CDR3 coding DNA: TGTGCCAGCGCCCCTTATGAGGCGACTCAGCCCCAGCATTTT. V is TRBV7-2 and J is TRBJ1-5; D not resolved. V was cut by 8 bases and J by 6 bases, with 17 bases left in between. Germline CDR1 and CDR2: SGHTA and FQGNSA. The CDR3 consists of 14 residues.